This record covers a single T cell receptor beta chain. Its antigen is undetermined. cDNA was produced in eight separate reactions per sample. Template-switch reactions added UMIs with a 6-nucleotide sample barcode. TCRdb reprocessed the 5' RACE reads and stores each CDR3 protein as one record, lacking DNA. Recorded for this sample: about 160,000 distinct CDR3 sequences. The source of the sample is a study of monozygotic twins with inflammatory bowel disease. Study-level results: Lower sharing of clonotypes with other individuals was seen in IBD patients than in healthy twins. This was most marked in patients showing signs of disease activity. What may have added variability to patient repertoires is that immunosuppressive treatments differed.

The CDR3 covers 15 residues. The V gene's germline CDR1 is SGHNT and CDR2 YENEEA. This clonotype was sampled from a human donor with ulcerative colitis or Crohn's disease, or a healthy co-twin of an affected twin (not recorded which). The material sequenced was blood. The genes are TRBV11-3 and TRBJ2-2. The chain's CDR3 is CASTSGLAGTGELFF.